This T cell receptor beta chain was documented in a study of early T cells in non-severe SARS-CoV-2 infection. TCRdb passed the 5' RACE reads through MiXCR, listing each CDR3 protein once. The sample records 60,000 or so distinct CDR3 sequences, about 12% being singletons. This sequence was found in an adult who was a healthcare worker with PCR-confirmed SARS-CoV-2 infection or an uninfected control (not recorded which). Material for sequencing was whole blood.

The CDR3 sequence: CSVEGLHNEQFF. CDR3 coding DNA: TGCAGCGTGGAGGGACTTCACAATGAGCAGTTCTTC. The chain uses TRBV29-1 and TRBJ2-1, with D perhaps matching TRBD2 (6 bases). Trimming pared 6 bases from V and 5 bases from J, leaving 11 bases between. The CDR3 totals 12 residues. Germline CDR1 is SQVTM and CDR2 is ANQGSEA.